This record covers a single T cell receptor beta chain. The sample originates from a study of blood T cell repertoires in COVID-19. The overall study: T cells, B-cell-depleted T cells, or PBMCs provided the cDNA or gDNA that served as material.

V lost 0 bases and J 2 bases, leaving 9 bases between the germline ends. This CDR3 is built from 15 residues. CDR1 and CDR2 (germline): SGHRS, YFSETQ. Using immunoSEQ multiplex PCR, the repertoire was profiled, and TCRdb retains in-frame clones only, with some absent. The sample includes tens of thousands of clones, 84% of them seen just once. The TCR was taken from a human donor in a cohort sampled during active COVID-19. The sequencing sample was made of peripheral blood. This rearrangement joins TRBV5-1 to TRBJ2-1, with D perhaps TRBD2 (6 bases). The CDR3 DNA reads TGCGCCAGCAGCTTGGCGGGAGTTACCTACAATGAGCAGTTCTTC. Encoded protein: CASSLAGVTYNEQFF.